This T cell receptor beta chain appears in the sequencing data of a study of T-cell reconstitution after alpha-beta-depleted transplantation in children. Library preparation (for TCRbeta) was performed with unique molecular identifiers. One entry per CDR3 protein results from TCRdb running MiXCR on the PCR reads. This repertoire shows around 340,000 distinct CDR3 sequences, 13% found once; its top ten account for 4.3%. The CDR3 has 15 amino acids. Looked up from germline, CDR1 is SGHTA and CDR2 is FQGNSA. Trimming left V 1 base short and J 1 base short, with 10 bases between. The sample holds a few counts of this clonotype.

This rearrangement joins TRBV7-2 to TRBJ2-5; D remains ambiguous. The sequenced sample was PBMCs, obtained from the stem cell graft. This clonotype was sampled from a human donor who donated a stem cell graft to a child with Fanconi anemia. CDR3 DNA sequence: TGTGCCAGCAGCTTAGTGGCAGGTTCCCAAGAGACCCAGTACTTC. Translating gives CASSLVAGSQETQYF.